Listed here are 23 T cell receptor beta chains from one sample, sequenced in a study of fetal regulatory T cell absence and autoimmunity. The table came from immunoSEQ multiplex PCR; TCRdb's copy has only in-frame clones and leaves some out. The table shows about 43,000 clones, with about 80% occurring only once. Sequenced: cord blood. The origin of the receptors is a newborn boy with IPEX syndrome.

The CDR3 region is CASMTQLLNTGELFF. CDR3 bases: TGTGCCAGTATGACCCAGCTCTTGAACACCGGGGAGCTGTTTTTT. V gene TRBV19 combines with J gene TRBJ2-2; D unclear. This CDR3 is 15 amino acids long. CDR1 and CDR2 from the germline V gene are LNHDA and SQIVND (reference sequence). V lost 7 bases and J 1 base, leaving 13 bases between the germline ends.

This clone was detected once. The DNA for the CDR3 is TGTGCCAGCAGTGAAGCCCAAACAGGGGGCAGAAGGAACGAGCAGTACTTC. Protein sequence: CASSEAQTGGRRNEQYF. The chain employs TRBV6-1 and TRBJ2-7; 9 positions match TRBD1. After removal of 0 bases from V and 5 bases from J, the junction contained 11 bases not matched to a gene. Germline values: CDR1 MNHNS, CDR2 SASEGT. The CDR3 has 17 amino acids.

The chain is built from TRBV19 and TRBJ1-4; TRBD1 might be the D (5 bases). Looked up from germline, CDR1 is LNHDA and CDR2 is SQIVND (reference sequence). CDR3 length: 14 amino acids. The germline V and J ends were trimmed by 7 bases and 7 bases, with 16 bases remaining between them. The CDR3 DNA reads as TGTGCCAGTAAGGGCAGGGCGGGGAGTGAAAAACTGTTTTTT. Amino acid sequence: CASKGRAGSEKLFF.

The chain employs TRBV11-3 and TRBJ2-7, with 7 bases that match TRBD1. The CDR3 is 14 amino acids. V lost 5 bases, J lost 10 bases, and 14 bases stayed unmatched. The germline CDR1 and CDR2 sequences are SGHNT and YENEEA. CDR3 DNA sequence: TGTGCCAGCAGCCTGATTGGAACAGGGGCCCTCCAGTACTTC. Translated: CASSLIGTGALQYF.

The genes are TRBV10-3 and TRBJ2-7; 12 nucleotides line up with TRBD2. J gave up 6 bases and V 0 bases, and 3 bases lay outside the gene matches. Germline-derived CDR1 and CDR2 are ENHRY and SYGVKD. CDR3 length equals 15 residues. This CDR3 reads CAISESSSGRAEQYF. The DNA of the CDR3 is TGTGCCATCAGTGAGTCTTCTAGCGGGAGGGCCGAGCAGTACTTC.

The V call is TRBV19, the J call TRBJ1-2; no reliable D call. The CDR3 has 15 residues. The V end was cut by 5 bases, the J end by 7 bases, with 20 bases between. Germline lookup yields CDR1 LNHDA and CDR2 SQIVND (reference sequence). The CDR3, as DNA: TGTGCCAGTAGTCTCCGGACGGACGGAGTCGGTGGCTACACCTTC. It codes for CASSLRTDGVGGYTF.

The rearrangement links TRBV5-5 to TRBJ1-3, with unresolved D. Trimming stripped 3 bases from V and 0 bases from J, with 10 bases between. Germline loops: CDR1 SGHKS, CDR2 YYEKEE (reference sequence). The CDR3 has 15 amino acids. CDR3 coding DNA: TGTGCCAGCAGCTCCAGGCCGAGCTCTGGAAACACCATATATTTT. Protein sequence: CASSSRPSSGNTIYF.

The rearrangement uses TRBV10-3 and TRBJ1-4; D may be TRBD1 (5 bases). V was shortened by 6 bases and J by 6 bases, with 11 bases between the two germline ends. This CDR3 spans 13 amino acids. Germline V gene lookup returns CDR1 ENHRY and CDR2 SYGVKD. CDR3 in DNA: TGTGCCATCAGAAGCCGGGACGATGAAAAACTGTTTTTT. Translated: CAIRSRDDEKLFF.

The chain combines TRBV11-1 with TRBJ2-7, with 8 nucleotides matching TRBD2. The CDR3 consists of 15 residues. Germline values: CDR1 SGHAT, CDR2 FQDESV (reference sequence). V lost 2 bases and J lost 1; bases outside the gene matches: 4. Here the CDR3 DNA reads TGTGCCAGCAGCTTATTGAGCGGGAGTTCCTACGAGCAGTACTTC. Translation: CASSLLSGSSYEQYF.

The CDR3 protein is CASSRGAEQYF. Written as DNA, the CDR3 is TGTGCCAGCAGCCGGGGGGCCGAGCAGTACTTC. The chain links TRBV6-1 to TRBJ2-7, with TRBD2 as a possible D gene (7 bases). This CDR3 has 11 amino acids. V lost 6 bases, J lost 6 bases, and 9 bases lay in between. CDR1 MNHNS and CDR2 SASEGT come from the germline V gene.

The V gene is TRBV2, the J gene TRBJ1-1; D gene ambiguous. The CDR3 sequence is 10 residues long. Germline-derived CDR1 and CDR2 are SNHLY and FYNNEI. V was cut by 7 bases and J by 8 bases, with 8 bases left in between. CDR3 in amino acids: CASTGLEAFF. Here the CDR3 DNA reads TGTGCCAGCACGGGATTGGAAGCTTTCTTT. The whole variable domain, remainder taken from reference TRBV2 and TRBJ1-1, is EPEVTQTPSHQVTQMGQEVILRCVPISNHLYFYWYRQILGQKVEFLVSFYNNEISEKSEIFDDQFSVERPDGSNFTLKIRSTKLEDSAMYFCASTGLEAFFGQGTRLTVV.

This chain connects TRBV19 to TRBJ2-2; no reliable D call. This CDR3 is 16 amino acids long. The ends were cut back, 2 bases at V and 2 bases at J, with 12 bases in the middle. CDR1 and CDR2 from the germline V gene are LNHDA and SQIVND (reference sequence). The CDR3 DNA sequence: TGTGCCAGTAGTATAAGACTGTCGGGTAACACCGGGGAGCTGTTTTTT. This translates into CASSIRLSGNTGELFF.

The J gene is TRBJ2-3, the V gene TRBV12-5; 12 nucleotides line up with TRBD2. The CDR3 is 15 residues long. Trimming took 1 base from V and 5 from J; bases not matched to a gene: 1. CDR1 and CDR2 from the germline V gene are LGHNT and FRNRAP. CDR3 sequence reads: CASGLAGLAGDTQYF. The CDR3 region has the DNA TGTGCTAGTGGTTTGGCGGGACTAGCGGGAGATACGCAGTATTTT.

The rearrangement joins TRBV27 to TRBJ1-2, with 8 bases that match TRBD1. Trimming cost V 4 bases and J 1 base; bases outside gene matches: 2. The CDR3 loop spans 14 amino acids. The V gene's germline CDR1 is MNHEY and CDR2 SMNVEV (reference sequence). CDR3 loop: CASSWTGYNYGYTF. In DNA form, the CDR3 reads TGTGCCAGCAGTTGGACAGGGTATAACTATGGCTACACCTTC.

The chain recombines TRBV30 with TRBJ2-3; 10 bases match TRBD2. Germline V CDR1 and CDR2: GTSNPN, SVGIG (reference sequence). After removal of 0 bases from V and 5 bases from J, the junction contained 5 bases not matched to a gene. There are 15 residues in the CDR3. This CDR3 is CAWSVGLAGVDTQYF. CDR3 DNA sequence: TGTGCCTGGAGTGTTGGGCTAGCGGGAGTAGATACGCAGTATTTT.

Of note for this clone: Other DNA sequences in this sample translate to the same CDR3. This chain connects TRBV5-1 to TRBJ2-2, with 7 positions matching TRBD1. The CDR3 length is 16 residues. Per the germline V gene, CDR1 is SGHRS and CDR2 is YFSETQ. Trimming at V came to 0 bases and at J to 0 bases, leaving 2 bases not matched to a gene. CDR3 sequence: CASSLGQGANTGELFF. CDR3 DNA sequence: TGCGCCAGCAGCTTGGGGCAGGGGGCGAACACCGGGGAGCTGTTTTTT.

This chain connects TRBV11-2 to TRBJ2-7; D is perhaps TRBD1 or TRBD2 (5 bases each). The CDR3 covers 14 residues. Deletions cut 0 bases from V and 4 bases from J, with 10 bases between. Per germline, CDR1 SGHAT and CDR2 FQNNGV. CDR3 loop: CASSLDGTGYEQYF. DNA for the CDR3: TGTGCCAGCAGCTTAGATGGGACGGGGTACGAGCAGTACTTC. The full variable domain, in which reference TRBV11-2 and TRBJ2-7 provide the parts outside the CDR3, is EAGVAQSPRYKIIEKRQSVAFWCNPISGHATLYWYQQILGQGPKLLIQFQNNGVVDDSQLPKDRFSAERLKGVDSTLKIQPAKLEDSAVYLCASSLDGTGYEQYFGPGTRLTVT.

The chain has TRBV5-6 and TRBJ2-1; D is undetermined. Per the germline V gene, CDR1 is SGHDT and CDR2 is YYEEEE. Trimming cost V 4 bases and J 6 bases, with 14 bases left between them. The CDR3 contains 14 residues. The CDR3, as DNA: TGTGCCAGCAGCCTTTCCCCCTTTGGCAATGAGCAGTTCTTC. Translation: CASSLSPFGNEQFF.

The V and J genes are TRBV5-1 and TRBJ2-7; 7 bases align to TRBD1. V lost 0 bases to trimming and J lost 3 bases; unmatched junction nucleotides: 6. CDR1 is SGHRS, CDR2 YFSETQ, per germline. The CDR3 has 15 amino acids. In DNA, the CDR3 is TGCGCCAGCAGCTTGGCCCTGACAGGGTTCTACGAGCAGTACTTC. Translation: CASSLALTGFYEQYF. The full variable domain, its missing parts supplied by reference TRBV5-1 and TRBJ2-7, is KAGVTQTPRYLIKTRGQQVTLSCSPISGHRSVSWYQQTPGQGLQFLFEYFSETQRNKGNFPGRFSGRQFSNSRSEMNVSTLELGDSALYLCASSLALTGFYEQYFGPGTRLTVT.

The chain joins TRBV19 to TRBJ1-1, with TRBD1 matching over 8 bases. V dropped 6 bases and J dropped 0; count of bases not matched to a gene: 6. Germline CDR1 LNHDA, CDR2 SQIVND (reference sequence). CDR3 length: 15 residues. This CDR3 is CASRPRDRLNTEAFF. Written as DNA, the CDR3 is TGTGCCAGTAGACCCCGGGACAGGTTGAACACTGAAGCTTTCTTT.

This clone was seen once. This chain joins TRBV13 and TRBJ1-1, with D uncertain. V was shortened by 1 base and J by 1 base, with 7 bases between the two germline ends. CDR1 is PRHDT and CDR2 is FYEKMQ in the germline V gene (reference sequence). The CDR3 runs to 14 residues. The chain's CDR3 is CASSLDIGNTEAFF. As DNA, the CDR3 is TGTGCCAGCAGCTTAGATATTGGGAACACTGAAGCTTTCTTT.

The gene calls are TRBV5-5 and TRBJ1-5; D is perhaps TRBD1 (6 bases). This CDR3 contains 15 residues. Germline CDR1 and CDR2: SGHKS and YYEKEE (reference sequence). The V and J ends lost 4 bases and 5 bases respectively, with 16 bases between them. The DNA of the CDR3 is TGTGCCAGCAGCCCAATGGGGGGCCTATATCAGCCCCAGCATTTT. This gives the protein CASSPMGGLYQPQHF.

The CDR3 region is CASSYSGVVAEAFF. The CDR3 DNA is TGTGCCAGCAGTTACTCGGGGGTCGTAGCTGAAGCTTTCTTT. J is TRBJ1-1 and V is TRBV6-5, with D perhaps TRBD1 (5 bases). The length of the CDR3 is 14 residues. The V end was cut by 0 bases, the J end by 6 bases, with 11 bases between. CDR1 is MNHEY and CDR2 is SVGAGI in the germline V gene.